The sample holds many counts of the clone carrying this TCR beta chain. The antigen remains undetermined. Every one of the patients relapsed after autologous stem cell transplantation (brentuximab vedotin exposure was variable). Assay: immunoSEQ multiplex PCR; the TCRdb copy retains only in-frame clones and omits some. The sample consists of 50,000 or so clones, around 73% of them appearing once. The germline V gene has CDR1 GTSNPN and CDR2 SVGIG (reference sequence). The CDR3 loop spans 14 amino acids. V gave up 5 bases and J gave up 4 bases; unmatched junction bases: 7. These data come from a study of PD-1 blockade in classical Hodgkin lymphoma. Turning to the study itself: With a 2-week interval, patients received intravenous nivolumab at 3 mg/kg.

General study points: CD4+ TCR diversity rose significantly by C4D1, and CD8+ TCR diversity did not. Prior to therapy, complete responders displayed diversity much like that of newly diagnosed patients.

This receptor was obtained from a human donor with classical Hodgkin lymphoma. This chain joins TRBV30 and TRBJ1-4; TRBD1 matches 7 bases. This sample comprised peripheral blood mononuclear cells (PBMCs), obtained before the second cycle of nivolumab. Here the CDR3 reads CAWGRQGYNEKLFF. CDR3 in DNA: TGTGCCTGGGGGAGACAGGGCTATAATGAAAAACTGTTTTTT. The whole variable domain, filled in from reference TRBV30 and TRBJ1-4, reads SQTIHQWPATLVQPVGSPLSLECTVEGTSNPNLYWYRQAAGRGLQLLFYSVGIGQISSEVPQNLSASRPQDRQFILSSKKLLLSDSGFYLCAWGRQGYNEKLFFGSGTQLSVL.